This T cell receptor (beta chain) was sequenced during a study of shared clonotypes between healthy human individuals. Study outcomes and limitations: Generation of non-shared clonotypes was less probable than generation of clonotypes shared by all four donors. Around 4.7% of naive CD4 clonotypes were shared across a handful of donors.

Concerning this clone itself: Its specificity is not known.

The table came from immunoSEQ multiplex PCR; TCRdb's copy has only in-frame clones and leaves some out. The sample lists 2 million or so clones, 95% occurring once. Germline loops: CDR1 PRHDT, CDR2 FYEKMQ (reference sequence). The V and J ends lost 4 bases and 2 bases respectively, with 15 bases between them. This CDR3 region has 15 residues. The V call is TRBV13, the J call TRBJ2-7, with D hard to call. Sequences were obtained from naive CD4+ T cells sorted from blood. Subset meaning: CD45RA+ positively selected. The receptor comes from a man younger than 30 in good health. The CDR3 here is CASSSRPRRPYEQYF. CDR3 in DNA: TGTGCCAGCAGCTCGCGTCCACGCAGACCCTACGAGCAGTACTTC.